The clone carrying this T cell receptor beta chain was seen at least ten times. No antigen is known for it. These data originate in a study of CD8 T cells in ankylosing spondylitis. Points from the study as a whole: Blood of patients with ankylosing spondylitis appeared to be characterized by a TCR beta motif of several highly homologous variants. Several of the motif variants were reported before in synovial fluid and blood from reactive arthritis. There was reportedly significant enrichment of clones that were disease-linked in matched ankylosing spondylitis synovial fluid.

Preparation of TCR beta libraries was done by quantitative 5'-RACE with molecular barcodes. MiXCR, run by TCRdb on the 5' RACE reads, gives a single entry per CDR3 protein. The table has roughly 300,000 distinct CDR3 sequences, around 8% seen once. CDR1 and CDR2 from the germline V gene are SGHRS and YFSETQ. The CDR3 has 18 residues. The trim removed 0 bases at V and 4 bases at J, leaving 7 bases unmatched. The rearrangement links TRBV5-1 to TRBJ2-3, with TRBD2 identical over 14 bases. This receptor was identified in a male donor with ankylosing spondylitis. Material for sequencing was blood, either unsorted or a sorted T cell fraction (not recorded which). The CDR3 here is CASSLEGRLAGGPDTQYF. The CDR3, as DNA: TGCGCCAGCAGCTTGGAGGGTCGACTAGCGGGAGGGCCAGATACGCAGTATTTT.